The 8 T cell receptor beta chains listed next were all sequenced from one sample in a study of blood T cell repertoires in COVID-19. Sequenced by immunoSEQ multiplex PCR; TCRdb stores in-frame clones only, minus some. The top ten hold 2.2% of the sample, which has under 300,000 clones, around 90% seen once. Sequenced: peripheral blood. The receptors come from a man over 45 with acute or convalescent COVID-19.

This chain connects TRBV5-5 to TRBJ1-6; D not resolved. V was clipped by 2 bases and J by 7 bases, with 10 bases between them. CDR3 length: 14 residues. Germline lookup yields CDR1 SGHKS and CDR2 YYEKEE (reference sequence). The DNA for the CDR3 is TGTGCCAGCAGCTTTCCGGGAGGGAATTCACCCCTCCACTTT. Amino acids: CASSFPGGNSPLHF.

This clone has ten or more counts. J is TRBJ1-5 and V is TRBV6-5; 8 bases are a match to TRBD1. CDR1 is MNHEY, CDR2 SVGAGI, per germline. The CDR3 is made up of 14 amino acids. V lost 6 bases, J lost 5 bases, and 6 bases stayed unmatched. CDR3 in DNA: TGTGCCAGCAGAGGCAGGGGGCGGGATCAGCCCCAGCATTTT. Residues: CASRGRGRDQPQHF.

The V gene is TRBV30, the J gene TRBJ2-2; no reliable D call. Deletions cut 2 bases from V and 0 bases from J, with 4 bases between. Germline lookup yields CDR1 GTSNPN and CDR2 SVGIG (reference sequence). The CDR3 has 13 residues. CDR3 protein: CAWSHTNTGELFF. CDR3 nucleotide sequence: TGTGCCTGGAGTCACACGAACACCGGGGAGCTGTTTTTT.

The V call is TRBV2, the J call TRBJ2-7, with D unresolved. CDR1 is SNHLY and CDR2 is FYNNEI in the germline V gene. The CDR3 length is 13 residues. V was cut by 2 bases and J by 6 bases, with 11 bases left in between. The CDR3 region is CASSENLLAEQYF. The CDR3 DNA sequence: TGTGCCAGCAGTGAAAACCTGTTAGCCGAGCAGTACTTC.

This clone was observed many times. This chain connects TRBV2 to TRBJ1-3; 7 bases map to TRBD1. Germline V gives CDR1 SNHLY, CDR2 FYNNEI. V gave up 6 bases and J gave up 1 base; unmatched junction bases: 6. CDR3 length: 15 amino acids. The CDR3 reads CASSELTGSGNTIYF. The CDR3 DNA follows: TGTGCCAGCAGCGAGCTGACAGGGTCTGGAAACACCATATATTTT.

The chain links TRBV14 to TRBJ2-7; TRBD2 is a possible D gene (5 bases). Germline V gives CDR1 SGHDN, CDR2 FVKESK. V was clipped by 3 bases and J by 4 bases, with 13 bases between them. CDR3 length: 14 amino acids. In DNA form, the CDR3 reads TGTGCCAGCAGCCATGTGAGGGATTGGTACGAGCAGTACTTC. Its translation: CASSHVRDWYEQYF.

V usage is TRBV24-1 and J usage is TRBJ1-5; D is perhaps TRBD1 (6 bases). CDR3 length equals 21 residues. Trimming removed 4 bases at V and 3 bases at J, with 30 bases between. CDR1 KGHDR and CDR2 SFDVKD come from the germline V gene. DNA for the CDR3: TGTGCCACCAGTGACCCCCCCAAAGGGGCTTGGACAGCTGGAATCAATCAGCCCCAGCATTTT. Its translation is CATSDPPKGAWTAGINQPQHF.

The rearrangement joins TRBV6-5 to TRBJ1-2; TRBD1 agrees at 9 bases. V lost 6 bases and J lost 4; bases outside the gene matches: 6. The CDR3 is made up of 14 amino acids. CDR1 MNHEY and CDR2 SVGAGI come from the germline V gene. The CDR3 region has the DNA TGTGCCAGCAGCCCCGGGACAGGGATCTATGGCTACACCTTC. Protein product: CASSPGTGIYGYTF.